The T cell receptor (beta chain) under discussion was sequenced for a study of patients and donors after allogeneic stem cell transplantation. TCRdb re-analysed the RT-PCR reads in MiXCR, keeping a single row per CDR3 protein. The sample gives about 87,000 distinct CDR3 sequences, around 5% of which show up once; roughly 2.5% is in the top ten. In its sample, this clonotype was seen many times. This sequence originates from a human donor who was either an allogeneic HSCT recipient or a stem cell or donor lymphocyte infusion donor (not recorded which). It is not recorded whose cells these are; they may come from a transplant donor. Input material: blood, either unsorted or a sorted T cell fraction (not recorded which).

CDR3 nucleotides: TGTGCCAGCAGTGCCCGAAAGACTAGCCCATTAGAGTTCTTC. This translates into CASSARKTSPLEFF. The J gene is TRBJ2-1, the V gene TRBV2, with 7 bases matching TRBD2. Germline trimming cut 4 bases from V and 14 bases from J; bases unmatched to any gene: 14. The germline CDR1 and CDR2 sequences are SNHLY and FYNNEI. There are 14 residues in the CDR3.